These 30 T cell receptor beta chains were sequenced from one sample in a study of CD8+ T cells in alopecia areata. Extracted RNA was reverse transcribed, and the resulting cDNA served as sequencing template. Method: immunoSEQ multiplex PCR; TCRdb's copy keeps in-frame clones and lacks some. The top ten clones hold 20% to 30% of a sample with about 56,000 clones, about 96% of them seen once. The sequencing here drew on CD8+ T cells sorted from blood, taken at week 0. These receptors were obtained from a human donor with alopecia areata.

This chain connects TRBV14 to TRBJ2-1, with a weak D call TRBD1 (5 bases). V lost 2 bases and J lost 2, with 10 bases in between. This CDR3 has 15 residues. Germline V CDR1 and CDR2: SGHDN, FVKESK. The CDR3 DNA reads TGTGCCAGCAGCCAAACGTCGACAGCCTACAATGAGCAGTTCTTC. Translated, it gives CASSQTSTAYNEQFF.

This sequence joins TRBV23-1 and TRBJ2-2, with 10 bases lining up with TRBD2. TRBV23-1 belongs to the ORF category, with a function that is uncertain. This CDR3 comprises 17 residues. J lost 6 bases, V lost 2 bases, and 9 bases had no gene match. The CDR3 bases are TGCGCCAGCAGTCAACAAGCGGGGGGGCCTCTGGCCGGGGAGCTGTTTTTT. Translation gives CASSQQAGGPLAGELFF.

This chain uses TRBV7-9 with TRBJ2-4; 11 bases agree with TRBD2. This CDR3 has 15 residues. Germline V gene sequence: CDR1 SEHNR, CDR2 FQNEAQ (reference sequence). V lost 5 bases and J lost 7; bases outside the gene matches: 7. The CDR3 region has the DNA TGTGCCAGCAGCCCCCGACTAGCGGGGAAGAACATTCAGTACTTC. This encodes CASSPRLAGKNIQYF.

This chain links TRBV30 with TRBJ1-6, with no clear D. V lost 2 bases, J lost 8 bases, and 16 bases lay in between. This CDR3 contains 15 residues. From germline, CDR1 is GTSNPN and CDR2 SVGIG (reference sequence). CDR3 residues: CAWSYDGGRDSPLHF. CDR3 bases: TGTGCCTGGAGTTACGACGGAGGGAGGGATTCACCCCTCCACTTT.

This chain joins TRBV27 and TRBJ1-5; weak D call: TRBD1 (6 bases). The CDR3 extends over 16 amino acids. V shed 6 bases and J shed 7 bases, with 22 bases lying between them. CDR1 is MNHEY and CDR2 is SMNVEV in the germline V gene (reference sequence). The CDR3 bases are TGTGCCAGCAGGCTACATTATGACGGGGGCCAACAGCCCCAGCATTTT. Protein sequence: CASRLHYDGGQQPQHF.

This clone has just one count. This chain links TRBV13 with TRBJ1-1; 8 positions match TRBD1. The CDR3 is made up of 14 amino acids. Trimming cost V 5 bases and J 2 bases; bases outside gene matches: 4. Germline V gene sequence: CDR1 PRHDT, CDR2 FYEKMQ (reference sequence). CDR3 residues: CASSPGGSNTEAFF. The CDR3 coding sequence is TGTGCCAGCAGCCCAGGGGGCTCAAACACTGAAGCTTTCTTT.

The CDR3 coding sequence is TGTGCCAGCAGTACAGGGTGGAACTATGGCTACACCTTC. The encoded protein is CASSTGWNYGYTF. The genes are TRBV6-5 and TRBJ1-2, with a possible D match to TRBD1 (6 bases). V was cut by 5 bases and J by 2 bases, with 9 bases left in between. This CDR3 contains 13 residues. CDR1 is MNHEY, CDR2 SVGAGI, per germline.

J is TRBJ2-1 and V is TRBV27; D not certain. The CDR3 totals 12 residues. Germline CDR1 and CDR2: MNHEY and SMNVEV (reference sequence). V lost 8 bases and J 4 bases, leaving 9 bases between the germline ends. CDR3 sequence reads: CASGRAYNEQFF. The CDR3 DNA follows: TGTGCCAGCGGTCGAGCGTACAATGAGCAGTTCTTC.

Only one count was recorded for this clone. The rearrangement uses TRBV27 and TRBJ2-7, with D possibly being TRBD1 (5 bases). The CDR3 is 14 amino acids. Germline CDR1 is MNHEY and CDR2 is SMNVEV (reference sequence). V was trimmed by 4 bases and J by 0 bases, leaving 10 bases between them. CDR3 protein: CASSSFRDSYEQYF. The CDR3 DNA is TGTGCCAGCAGTTCGTTCAGGGACTCCTACGAGCAGTACTTC.

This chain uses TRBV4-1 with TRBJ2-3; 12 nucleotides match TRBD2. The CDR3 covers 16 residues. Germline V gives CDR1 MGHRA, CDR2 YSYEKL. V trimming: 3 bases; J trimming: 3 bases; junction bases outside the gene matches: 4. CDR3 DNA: TGCGCCAGCAGCCACCCTAGCGGGGGGGTGACAGATACGCAGTATTTT. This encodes CASSHPSGGVTDTQYF.

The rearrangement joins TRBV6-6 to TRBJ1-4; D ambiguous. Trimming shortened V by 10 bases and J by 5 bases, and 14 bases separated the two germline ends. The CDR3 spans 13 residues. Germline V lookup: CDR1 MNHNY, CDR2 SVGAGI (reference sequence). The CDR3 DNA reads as TGTGCCACCCAAGACGGCGTCAATGAAAAACTGTTTTTT. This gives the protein CATQDGVNEKLFF.

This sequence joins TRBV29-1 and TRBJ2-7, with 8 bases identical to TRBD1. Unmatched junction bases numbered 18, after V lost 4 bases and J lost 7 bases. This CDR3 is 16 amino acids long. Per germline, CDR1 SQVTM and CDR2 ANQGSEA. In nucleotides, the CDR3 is TGCAGCGTTGTAACCGGGACAGGCATCCTACTACATGAGCAGTACTTC. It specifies CSVVTGTGILLHEQYF.

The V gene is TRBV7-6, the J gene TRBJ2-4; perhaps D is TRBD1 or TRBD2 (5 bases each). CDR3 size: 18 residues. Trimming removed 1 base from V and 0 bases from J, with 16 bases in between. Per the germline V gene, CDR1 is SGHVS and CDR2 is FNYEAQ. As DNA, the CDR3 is TGTGCCAGCAGCTTAGGCCCCAGAGGGGAAGTAGCCAAAAACATTCAGTACTTC. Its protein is CASSLGPRGEVAKNIQYF.

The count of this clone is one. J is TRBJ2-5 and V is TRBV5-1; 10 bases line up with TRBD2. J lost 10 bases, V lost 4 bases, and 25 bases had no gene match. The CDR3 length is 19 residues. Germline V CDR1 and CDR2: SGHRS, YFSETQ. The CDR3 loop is CASSLYSRSASGGPPNQYF. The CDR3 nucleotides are TGCGCCAGCAGCCTATATTCAAGGTCAGCTAGCGGGGGCCCGCCGAACCAGTACTTC.

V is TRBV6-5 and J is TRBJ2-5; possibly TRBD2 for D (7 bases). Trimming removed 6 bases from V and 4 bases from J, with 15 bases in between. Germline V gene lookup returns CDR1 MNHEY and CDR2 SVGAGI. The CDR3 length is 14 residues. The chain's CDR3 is CASRGGALGETQYF. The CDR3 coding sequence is TGTGCCAGCAGAGGGGGGGCTCTGGGAGAGACCCAGTACTTC.

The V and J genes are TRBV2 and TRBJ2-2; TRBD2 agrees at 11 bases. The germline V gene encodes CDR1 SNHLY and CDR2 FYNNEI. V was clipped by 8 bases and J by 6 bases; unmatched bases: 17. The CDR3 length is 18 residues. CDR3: CASSLPVASGGRPGELFF. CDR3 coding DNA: TGTGCCAGCTCCCTCCCTGTGGCTAGCGGGGGGCGTCCCGGGGAGCTGTTTTTT.

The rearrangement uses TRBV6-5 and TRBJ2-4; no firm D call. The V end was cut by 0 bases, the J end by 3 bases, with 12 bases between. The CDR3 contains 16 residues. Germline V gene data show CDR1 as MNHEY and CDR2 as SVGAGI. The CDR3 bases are TGTGCCAGCAGTTACTCTCGCTGGCGAAGCAAAAACATTCAGTACTTC. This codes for CASSYSRWRSKNIQYF.

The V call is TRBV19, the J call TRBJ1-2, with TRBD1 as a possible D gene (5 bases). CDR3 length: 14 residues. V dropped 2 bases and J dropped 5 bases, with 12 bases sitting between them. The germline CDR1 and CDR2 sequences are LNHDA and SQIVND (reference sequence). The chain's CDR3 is CASSISAGEYGYTF. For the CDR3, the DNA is TGTGCCAGTAGTATAAGTGCGGGGGAATATGGCTACACCTTC.

The CDR3 DNA is TGTGCCAGCAGTAGGGCCGGGAGCTCCTACGAGCAGTACTTC. It translates to CASSRAGSSYEQYF. The chain recombines TRBV27 with TRBJ2-7; D is possibly TRBD2 (6 bases). The CDR3 sequence is 14 residues long. V was pared by 5 bases and J by 0 bases, with 11 bases between. CDR1 and CDR2 from the germline V gene are MNHEY and SMNVEV (reference sequence).

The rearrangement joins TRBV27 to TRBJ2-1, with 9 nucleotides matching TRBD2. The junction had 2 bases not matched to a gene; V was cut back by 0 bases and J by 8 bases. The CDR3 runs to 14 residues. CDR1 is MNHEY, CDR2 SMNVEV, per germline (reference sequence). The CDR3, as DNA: TGTGCCAGCAGTTTATCGGCTAGCGGGGATGAGCAGTTCTTC. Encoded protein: CASSLSASGDEQFF.

Written as DNA, the CDR3 is TGCGCCAGCAGCCAAAGGATGCGGGCCTCGAACACCGGGGAGCTGTTTTTT. Translation: CASSQRMRASNTGELFF. This chain links TRBV4-3 with TRBJ2-2, with D possibly matching TRBD2 (5 bases). The germline V and J ends were trimmed by 2 bases and 0 bases, with 13 bases remaining between them. The CDR3 is made up of 17 amino acids. From germline, CDR1 is LGHNA and CDR2 YSLEER.

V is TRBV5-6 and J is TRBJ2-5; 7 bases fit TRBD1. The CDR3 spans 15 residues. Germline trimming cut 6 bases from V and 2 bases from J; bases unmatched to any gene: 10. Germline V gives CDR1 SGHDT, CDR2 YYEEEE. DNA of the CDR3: TGTGCCAGCACCGCCGATCCGGGACAGCAAGAGACCCAGTACTTC. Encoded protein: CASTADPGQQETQYF.

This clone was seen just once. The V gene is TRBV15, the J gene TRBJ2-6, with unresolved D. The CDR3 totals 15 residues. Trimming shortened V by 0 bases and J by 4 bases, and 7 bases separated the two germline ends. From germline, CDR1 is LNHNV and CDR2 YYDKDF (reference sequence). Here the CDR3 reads CATSRDRSGANVLTF. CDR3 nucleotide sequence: TGTGCCACCAGCAGAGATAGGTCCGGGGCCAACGTCCTGACTTTC. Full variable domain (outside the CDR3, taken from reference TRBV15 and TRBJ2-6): DAMVIQNPRYQVTQFGKPVTLSCSQTLNHNVMYWYQQKSSQAPKLLFHYYDKDFNNEADTPDNFQSRRPNTSFCFLDIRSPGLGDTAMYLCATSRDRSGANVLTFGAGSRLTVL.

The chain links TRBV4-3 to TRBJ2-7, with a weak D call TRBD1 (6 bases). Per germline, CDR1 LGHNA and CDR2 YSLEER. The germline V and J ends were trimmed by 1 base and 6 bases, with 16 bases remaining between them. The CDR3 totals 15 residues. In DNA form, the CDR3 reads TGCGCCAGCAGCCAAGCTGTAAGCCAGGGGAGCGAGCAGTACTTC. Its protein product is CASSQAVSQGSEQYF.

The CDR3 reads CASSLAQGVFYEQYF. CDR3 bases: TGCGCCAGCAGCTTGGCCCAGGGGGTTTTCTACGAGCAGTACTTC. The chain joins TRBV5-1 to TRBJ2-7, with TRBD1 matching over 7 bases. There are 15 residues in the CDR3. In germline, CDR1 is SGHRS, CDR2 YFSETQ. V was pared by 0 bases and J by 3 bases, with 6 bases of the junction left unmatched.

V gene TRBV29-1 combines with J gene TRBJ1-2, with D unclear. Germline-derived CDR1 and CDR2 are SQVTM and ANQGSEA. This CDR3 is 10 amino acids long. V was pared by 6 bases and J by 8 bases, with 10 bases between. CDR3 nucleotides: TGCAGCGTGAAGCAGGAGGGCTACACCTTC. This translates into CSVKQEGYTF.

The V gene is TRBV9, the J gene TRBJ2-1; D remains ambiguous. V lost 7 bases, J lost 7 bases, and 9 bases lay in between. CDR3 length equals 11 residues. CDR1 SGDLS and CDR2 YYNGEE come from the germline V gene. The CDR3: CASGHGNEQFF. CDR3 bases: TGTGCCAGCGGCCATGGGAATGAGCAGTTCTTC.

This CDR3 is CASSPRGLRQETQYF. The CDR3 DNA sequence: TGTGCCAGCAGTCCGAGAGGACTGCGCCAAGAGACCCAGTACTTC. The V gene is TRBV27, the J gene TRBJ2-5; D perhaps matches TRBD2 (5 bases). V was pared by 5 bases and J by 1 base, with 14 bases between. The CDR3 consists of 15 residues. The germline CDR1 and CDR2 sequences are MNHEY and SMNVEV (reference sequence).

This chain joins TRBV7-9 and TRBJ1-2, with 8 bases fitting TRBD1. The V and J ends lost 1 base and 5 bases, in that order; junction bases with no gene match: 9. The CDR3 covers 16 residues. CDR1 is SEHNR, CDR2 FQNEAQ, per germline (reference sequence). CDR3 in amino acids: CASSLVPLQGGYGYTF. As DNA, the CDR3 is TGTGCCAGCAGCTTAGTGCCTCTACAGGGGGGATATGGCTACACCTTC.

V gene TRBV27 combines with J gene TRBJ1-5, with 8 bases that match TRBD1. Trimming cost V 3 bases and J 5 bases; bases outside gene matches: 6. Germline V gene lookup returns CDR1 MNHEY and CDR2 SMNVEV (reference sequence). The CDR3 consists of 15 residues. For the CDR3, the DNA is TGTGCCAGCAGTTTCTCCCAGACAGGGGATCAGCCCCAGCATTTT. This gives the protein CASSFSQTGDQPQHF.